The 17 T cell receptor beta chains reported below all come from one sample, sequenced in a study of T cell repertoires in cytomegalovirus infection (dated by TCRdb to between 2018 and 2021). TCRdb records Illumina HiSeq 1500 as the sequencer. TCRdb redid the processing of the public reads, applying fastp at Q25 and MiXCR, and retained in-frame beta chains. Rows with one shared CDR3 protein collapse into an entry with the most common genes and DNA. The sample has 350,000 to 450,000 distinct CDR3 sequences on record, 15% to 20% of them singletons. The ten largest clones take up about 10% of the sample. Sequencing was carried out using PBMCs. The source is a human donor in good health (CMV status not recorded). Some clones in this sample may be carry-over from other donors' samples.

This clonotype has more than one count but fewer than ten. The genes are TRBV5-5 and TRBJ2-2, with D perhaps given as TRBD1 or TRBD2 (5 bases each). Germline CDR1 is SGHKS and CDR2 is YYEKEE (reference sequence). The V and J ends lost 5 bases and 6 bases respectively, with 26 bases between them. This CDR3 is built from 18 residues. CDR3 DNA sequence: TGTGCCAGCAGTTTCTACCTGGAACTCCTACTGGGGGCCGGGGAGCTGTTTTTT. Translation gives CASSFYLELLLGAGELFF. The variable domain in full, completed from reference TRBV5-5 and TRBJ2-2, reads DAGVTQSPTHLIKTRGQQVTLRCSPISGHKSVSWYQQVLGQGPQFIFQYYEKEERGRGNFPDRFSARQFPNYSSELNVNALLLGDSALYLCASSFYLELLLGAGELFFGEGSRLTVL.

The CDR3 coding sequence is TGTGCCACCAGCCGGGACAGGGTCCCCACTGAAGCTTTCTTT. Protein product: CATSRDRVPTEAFF. This sequence joins TRBV15 and TRBJ1-1; 9 bases fit TRBD1. The CDR3 runs to 14 residues. Looked up from germline, CDR1 is LNHNV and CDR2 is YYDKDF (reference sequence). V dropped 5 bases and J dropped 4; count of bases not matched to a gene: 5.

This clonotype was counted only a few times. This chain joins TRBV19 and TRBJ2-6; TRBD1 matches 8 bases. The CDR3 spans 18 residues. J gave up 0 bases and V 0 bases, and 4 bases lay outside the gene matches. The germline gives CDR1 LNHDA, CDR2 SQIVND (reference sequence). CDR3 loop: CASSIDGQGISGANVLTF. CDR3 coding DNA: TGTGCCAGTAGTATAGACGGACAGGGTATCTCTGGGGCCAACGTCCTGACTTTC.

The V call is TRBV30, the J call TRBJ1-4, with TRBD1 identical over 9 bases. Germline V gene data show CDR1 as GTSNPN and CDR2 as SVGIG (reference sequence). The CDR3 has 15 amino acids. Germline trimming cut 3 bases from V and 2 bases from J; bases unmatched to any gene: 4. The CDR3 DNA follows: TGTGCCTGGAGCAGGGACAGGGCCACTAATGAAAAACTGTTTTTT. Translated, it gives CAWSRDRATNEKLFF.

This clonotype was counted between two and nine times. The chain joins TRBV7-2 to TRBJ2-7; D assignment may be TRBD1 or TRBD2 (5 bases each). The V and J ends lost 3 bases and 4 bases respectively, with 19 bases between them. Germline V gene lookup returns CDR1 SGHTA and CDR2 FQGNSA. The CDR3 covers 16 residues. The CDR3 DNA sequence: TGTGCCAGCAGCTTGGGCCGGGGCGGAGAAGGATACGAGCAGTACTTC. It codes for CASSLGRGGEGYEQYF.

This clonotype has at least ten counts. The rearrangement uses TRBV7-8 and TRBJ2-5; D perhaps matches TRBD2 (6 bases). This CDR3 contains 16 residues. From germline, CDR1 is SGHVS and CDR2 FQNEAQ. V was pared by 1 base and J by 1 base, with 13 bases between. The DNA of the CDR3 is TGTGCCAGCAGCTTAGTTGGGCGGGGTCTCCAAGAGACCCAGTACTTC. Residues: CASSLVGRGLQETQYF.

This clonotype was seen only a few times. The chain combines TRBV28 with TRBJ1-5; D call uncertain. The V end lost 1 base, the J end lost 0 bases, and 10 bases lay between the germline ends. The CDR3 spans 16 residues. Germline loops: CDR1 MDHEN, CDR2 SYDVKM. Here the CDR3 reads CASSLLSGYSNQPQHF. The CDR3 bases are TGTGCCAGCAGTTTATTATCGGGTTATAGCAATCAGCCCCAGCATTTT.

This clonotype was picked up many times. The V gene is TRBV2, the J gene TRBJ1-5; D remains unclear. CDR3 size: 13 residues. The V gene's germline CDR1 is SNHLY and CDR2 FYNNEI. The ends were cut back, 6 bases at V and 2 bases at J, with 8 bases in the middle. The CDR3 bases are TGTGCCAGCAGGGGGTGGGGCAATCAGCCCCAGCATTTT. It yields the protein CASRGWGNQPQHF.

This clonotype was counted many times. J is TRBJ1-2 and V is TRBV7-2, with 7 bases that match TRBD1. With V trimmed by 2 bases and J by 0 bases, 3 bases remained unmatched. The CDR3 loop spans 15 amino acids. Per germline, CDR1 SGHTA and CDR2 FQGNSA. CDR3 amino acids: CASSLSTGPNYGYTF. The CDR3 DNA follows: TGTGCCAGCAGCTTATCGACAGGGCCTAACTATGGCTACACCTTC.

The chain recombines TRBV19 with TRBJ2-7; D is possibly TRBD1 (5 bases). This CDR3 contains 14 residues. CDR1 LNHDA and CDR2 SQIVND come from the germline V gene (reference sequence). Trimming pared 3 bases from V and 3 bases from J, leaving 12 bases between. The CDR3 here is CASSIDDSFYEQYF. The CDR3 nucleotides read TGTGCCAGTAGTATTGATGACAGCTTCTACGAGCAGTACTTC.

This clonotype occurred a few times. The rearrangement links TRBV5-1 to TRBJ2-3; TRBD2 matches at 7 bases. Germline V gives CDR1 SGHRS, CDR2 YFSETQ. V was pared by 0 bases and J by 2 bases, with 6 bases of the junction left unmatched. CDR3 size: 16 residues. In DNA form, the CDR3 reads TGCGCCAGCAGCTTGGAGGCTAGCGGATTCACAGATACGCAGTATTTT. It encodes CASSLEASGFTDTQYF.

The V and J genes are TRBV30 and TRBJ1-6, with unresolved D. CDR1 and CDR2 from the germline V gene are GTSNPN and SVGIG (reference sequence). This CDR3 is 16 amino acids long. Between the trimmed V and J ends, which lost 0 bases and 8 bases, there was a span of 17 bases. CDR3 in DNA: TGTGCCTGGAGTGTACCCCCGCGGCCACAATATTCACCCCTCCACTTT. It encodes CAWSVPPRPQYSPLHF.

This clonotype was seen many times. The chain employs TRBV7-8 and TRBJ2-7; the D is unclear. V dropped 3 bases and J dropped 0 bases, with 6 bases sitting between them. CDR3 length: 13 amino acids. CDR1 SGHVS and CDR2 FQNEAQ come from the germline V gene. The CDR3, as DNA: TGTGCCAGCAGCTTTGGGCGCTCCTACGAGCAGTACTTC. This encodes CASSFGRSYEQYF.

The V gene is TRBV2, the J gene TRBJ2-3; perhaps D is TRBD1 or TRBD2 (7 bases each). Germline assignment: CDR1 SNHLY and CDR2 FYNNEI. The CDR3 runs 15 residues. The V end lost 5 bases, the J end lost 4 bases, and 16 bases lay between the germline ends. The CDR3 coding sequence is TGTGCCAGCAGTCCCGACAGGGAGGGGTCAGATACGCAGTATTTT. Its protein is CASSPDREGSDTQYF.

This chain's CDR3 is CASNKIRGRSYEQYF. CDR3 DNA sequence: TGTGCCAGCAACAAGATCCGAGGGAGAAGCTACGAGCAGTACTTC. V is TRBV11-3 and J is TRBJ2-7; D might be TRBD2 (5 bases). Deletions cut 7 bases from V and 3 bases from J, with 19 bases between. This CDR3 contains 15 residues. Per germline, CDR1 SGHNT and CDR2 YENEEA.

The rearrangement uses TRBV20-1 and TRBJ2-3; TRBD2 aligns across 9 bases. Germline V gives CDR1 DFQATT, CDR2 SNEGSKA (reference sequence). The CDR3 is 13 residues long. CDR3 bases: TGCTCTTTTGGGACTAGCCTAGTGGATACGCAGTATTTT. This sequence encodes CSFGTSLVDTQYF.

This clonotype was seen repeatedly, ten times or more. The chain is built from TRBV6-1 and TRBJ1-6; a possible D gene is TRBD1 (6 bases). Between the trimmed V and J ends, which lost 10 bases and 5 bases, there was a span of 18 bases. CDR1 MNHNS and CDR2 SASEGT come from the germline V gene. The CDR3 contains 15 residues. The CDR3, as DNA: TGTGCCACCAAAATCCCAGGGGTCAATAATTCACCCCTCCACTTT. Translating gives CATKIPGVNNSPLHF.